A selection of T cell receptor beta chains follows, all from one sample in a study of blood T cells in healthy people across ages. TCRdb reanalysed the 5' RACE reads using MiXCR and keeps one entry per CDR3 protein. The data show 540,000 or so distinct CDR3 sequences, 27% seen once. The sample comprised blood. These TCRs come from a woman in her 70s in good health. CDR3s include the opening cysteine and the closing phenylalanine or tryptophan. D genes are given only for firm matches. Clone sizes are given selectively: once, few, many, or a class where the clone is expanded.

J gene,clone size,V gene,D gene,CDR3 DNA,CDR3 protein
TRBJ2-7,few,TRBV5-1,-,TGCGCCAGCAGCTTTGCGGCTGGGGCCTACGAGCAGTACTTC,CASSFAAGAYEQYF
TRBJ1-4,few,TRBV20-1,TRBD1,TGCAGTGTCACGGGACAGGGGGACGAAAAACTGTTTTTT,CSVTGQGDEKLFF
TRBJ2-3,few,TRBV29-1,-,TGCAGCGGCACAGCGGGCACAGATACGCAGTATTTT,CSGTAGTDTQYF
TRBJ2-5,few,TRBV4-1,-,TGCGCCAGCAGCCAAGTAATGACAGGCCAAGGGACCCAGCACTTC,CASSQVMTGQGTQHF
TRBJ1-1,-,TRBV14,-,TGTGCCAGCAGCCAACAGGGCGCTTGGAACACTGAAGCTTTCTTT,CASSQQGAWNTEAFF
TRBJ1-4,-,TRBV7-2,-,TGTGCCAGCAGCTTAGCGCCTTACAGTAATGAAAAACTGTTTTTT,CASSLAPYSNEKLFF
TRBJ2-7,-,TRBV12-3/TRBV12-4,-,TGTGCCAGCAGTGCCCACCCGATGACCTACGAGCAGTACTTC,CASSAHPMTYEQYF
TRBJ2-3,few,TRBV18,-,TGTGCCAGCTCACCCAATCTTCGGGATACGCAGTATTTT,CASSPNLRDTQYF
TRBJ2-2,few,TRBV7-3,-,TGTGCCAGCAGCCCTCAGGTTTCCGGGGAGCTGTTTTTT,CASSPQVSGELFF
TRBJ2-1,few,TRBV5-6,TRBD1,TGTGCCAGCAGCATGCTGGGACAGTTTAGCTCCTACAATGAGCAGTTCTTC,CASSMLGQFSSYNEQFF
TRBJ2-3,-,TRBV7-2,-,TGTGCCAGCAGCCTCGGCGTCCCTCCAGATACGCAGTATTTT,CASSLGVPPDTQYF
TRBJ2-1,-,TRBV4-3,-,TGCGCCAGCAGCTTCGGGGTCCTTAATGAGCAGTTCTTC,CASSFGVLNEQFF
TRBJ1-2,-,TRBV6-6,TRBD1,TGTGCCAGCAGTTACGGTCGGGGCAGGGGGCAGGGCTACACCTTC,CASSYGRGRGQGYTF
TRBJ1-2,-,TRBV25-1,-,TGTGCCAGCAGTGAGGACCCAGGATCCTCTAACTATGGCTACACCTTC,CASSEDPGSSNYGYTF
TRBJ2-7,-,TRBV12-3/TRBV12-4,-,TGTGCCAGCAGACTGGGACCCCACATTTACGAGCAGTACTTC,CASRLGPHIYEQYF
TRBJ2-5,-,TRBV15,-,TGTGCCACCAGCCCGACTAGAAGAGAGACCCAGTACTTC,CATSPTRRETQYF
TRBJ2-2,-,TRBV4-3,-,TGCGCCAGCAGGGCGGGGCAGGGGACGAACACCGGGGAGCTGTTTTTT,CASRAGQGTNTGELFF
TRBJ2-7,-,TRBV12-3/TRBV12-4,TRBD2,TGTGCCAGCAGTTCACCCCTACTAGCGGGGGAGCAGTACTTC,CASSSPLLAGEQYF
TRBJ2-5,-,TRBV2,-,TGTGCCAGCAGTGAAGCGAGGGGTTTCGGGGAGACCCAGTACTTC,CASSEARGFGETQYF
TRBJ2-1,-,TRBV24-1,TRBD1,TGTGCCACCAGTGATTCAAGGACAGGGTTAACGTCTGGTGAGCAGTTCTTC,CATSDSRTGLTSGEQFF
TRBJ2-5,few,TRBV7-9,TRBD1,TGTGCCAGCAGCCCCTACAGGGGGTCAACTCAGGAGACCCAGTACTTC,CASSPYRGSTQETQYF
TRBJ1-1,-,TRBV20-1,TRBD1,TGCAGTGCTAGGGACAACAGGGGCTTCACTGAAGCTTTCTTT,CSARDNRGFTEAFF
TRBJ2-1,few,TRBV18,-,TGTGCCAGCTCACCACCAGGGAAGGGAGGCAATGAGCAGTTCTTC,CASSPPGKGGNEQFF
TRBJ1-2,few,TRBV11-2,TRBD1,TGTGCCAGCAGCTTAGTTGGGACAGGCTATGGCTACACCTTC,CASSLVGTGYGYTF
TRBJ1-1,-,TRBV12-3/TRBV12-4,-,TGTGCCAGCAGCCGTAACATGCGCCTTGAAGCTTTCTTT,CASSRNMRLEAFF
TRBJ2-5,few,TRBV21-1,-,TGTGCCAGCAGCAAAGCCGGCAGGAGGCAAGAGACCCAGTACTTC,CASSKAGRRQETQYF
TRBJ1-2,few,TRBV6-1,-,TGTGCCAGCAGTCCCCAGGGAAGGGCCGGCTACACCTTC,CASSPQGRAGYTF
TRBJ1-1,few,TRBV4-3,TRBD1,TGCGCCAGCAGCCACCGGGACAGGCCTGGGAACTCTTTCTTT,CASSHRDRPGNSFF
TRBJ2-5,-,TRBV27,TRBD1,TGTGCCAGCAGTCCGGGACAGGGTCCCGAGACCCAGTACTTC,CASSPGQGPETQYF
TRBJ1-6,-,TRBV12-5,TRBD1,TGTGCTAGTGGTCCAGGGGGCGAGGTTCTGGCCCTCCACTTT,CASGPGGEVLALHF
TRBJ2-5,-,TRBV6-2/TRBV6-3,TRBD2,TGTGCCAGCAGATCCATACTAGCGCCTACCCCCTGGACCCAGTACTTC,CASRSILAPTPWTQYF
TRBJ1-1,-,TRBV29-1,-,TGCAGCGTCGGACCACCAAGAATGAACACTGAAGCTTTCTTT,CSVGPPRMNTEAFF
TRBJ2-1,-,TRBV4-3,-,TGCGCCAGCAGCCAAGCGGGGGCCCTTTACAATGAGCAGTTCTTC,CASSQAGALYNEQFF
TRBJ1-6,-,TRBV12-3/TRBV12-4,-,TGTGCCAGCAGTTTTGGGGTTACTTCACCCCTCCACTTT,CASSFGVTSPLHF
TRBJ1-5,-,TRBV28,-,TGTGCCAGCCCGAGACCACAGGGTAGGAATCAGCCCCAGCATTTT,CASPRPQGRNQPQHF
TRBJ2-5,few,TRBV12-3/TRBV12-4,TRBD1,TGTGCCAGCAGCTCTAACGCCGACAGGGGAAGGAGGGAGACCCAGTACTTC,CASSSNADRGRRETQYF
TRBJ2-7,-,TRBV7-2,-,TGTGCCAGCAGCCCAGGCGGGACAATATCCTACGAGCAGTACTTC,CASSPGGTISYEQYF
TRBJ1-2,-,TRBV27,-,TGTGCCAGCAGTCCCCGGGCCGGGGGCGGCTATGGCTACACCTTC,CASSPRAGGGYGYTF
TRBJ2-1,-,TRBV4-1,TRBD2,TGCGCCAGCAGCCTCCCGACTAGCGGGGTTACTCAGTTCTTC,CASSLPTSGVTQFF
TRBJ1-5,-,TRBV28,-,TGTGCCAGCAGTTTTCTGATGCAGCCCCAGCATTTT,CASSFLMQPQHF
TRBJ1-4,-,TRBV6-6,-,TGTGCCAGCAGTTACTCGGGCAGGGGCAATGAAAAACTGTTTTTT,CASSYSGRGNEKLFF
TRBJ2-1,few,TRBV11-3,TRBD2,TGTGCCAGCAGCGTCCTAGCGGGGGGCTCTTACAATGAGCAGTTCTTC,CASSVLAGGSYNEQFF